One and the same sample provided the 18 T cell receptor beta chains below, sequenced in a study of neurological immune-mediated disorders. TCRdb redid the calling of the 5' RACE reads with MiXCR, one entry per CDR3 protein. Of approximately 82,000 distinct CDR3 sequences in the sample, roughly 2.6% were seen once. Sequencing was performed on PBMCs. Receptor source: a woman in her twenties or thirties with multiple sclerosis.

There are many counts of this clonotype. This sequence joins TRBV29-1 and TRBJ2-7; 13 bases agree with TRBD2. This CDR3 region has 16 residues. Germline assignment: CDR1 SQVTM and CDR2 ANQGSEA. The ends lost 6 bases at V and 5 bases at J; junction bases unmatched: 13. DNA of the CDR3: TGCAGCGTCGTCTTAGGACTAGCGGGAGCGAATAACGAGCAGTACTTC. This sequence encodes CSVVLGLAGANNEQYF.

This clonotype has a count of ten or more. V and J are TRBV12-3 or TRBV12-4 and TRBJ2-7; 7 positions agree with TRBD2. CDR3 length: 12 amino acids. The V segment lost 8 bases and the J segment 6 bases; nucleotides outside the gene matches: 7. The CDR3 loop is CASESTSREQYF. The CDR3 DNA sequence: TGTGCCAGCGAATCGACTAGCCGCGAGCAGTACTTC.

Many counts were recorded for this clonotype. The chain combines TRBV4-1 with TRBJ2-1, with a tentative D call TRBD1 (5 bases). Trimming removed 2 bases at V and 9 bases at J, with 5 bases between. This CDR3 has 11 residues. Germline V gene lookup returns CDR1 MGHRA and CDR2 YSYEKL. The CDR3 DNA is TGCGCCAGCAGCCAAAGGGGTGAGCAGTTCTTC. Encoded protein: CASSQRGEQFF.

This clonotype was detected a few times. J is TRBJ2-7 and V is TRBV4-1; the match to TRBD2 covers 13 bases. V lost 3 bases to trimming and J lost 2 bases; unmatched junction nucleotides: 1. Germline CDR1 and CDR2: MGHRA and YSYEKL. There are 15 residues in the CDR3. The CDR3 loop is CASSHGLAGAYEQYF. The CDR3 DNA reads as TGCGCCAGCAGCCATGGACTAGCGGGGGCCTACGAGCAGTACTTC.

This clonotype was observed at least ten times. CDR3 sequence (DNA): TGTGCCAGCAGCTTACGCGGGAACACCGGGGAGCTGTTTTTT. This gives the protein CASSLRGNTGELFF. The V call is TRBV7-9, the J call TRBJ2-2; D not resolved. Per germline, CDR1 SEHNR and CDR2 FQNEAQ (reference sequence). Deletions cut 2 bases from V and 1 base from J, with 5 bases between. This CDR3 spans 14 amino acids.

This chain joins TRBV7-2 and TRBJ2-5; D is ambiguous. V lost 0 bases and J lost 5, with 7 bases in between. Germline-derived CDR1 and CDR2 are SGHTA and FQGNSA. The CDR3 length is 13 residues. The CDR3 DNA reads TGTGCCAGCAGCTTAGCGTGGGTGGAGACCCAGTACTTC. Translated, it gives CASSLAWVETQYF. Combining the CDR3 with reference TRBV7-2 and TRBJ2-5 gives the whole variable domain GAGVSQSPSNKVTEKGKDVELRCDPISGHTALYWYRQSLGQGLEFLIYFQGNSAPDKSGLPSDRFSAERTGGSVSTLTIQRTQQEDSAVYLCASSLAWVETQYFGPGTRLLVL.

The chain carries TRBV7-2 and TRBJ1-1, with no clear D. V lost 6 bases, J lost 3 bases, and 11 bases lay in between. Germline CDR1 reads SGHTA; CDR2 reads FQGNSA. CDR3 length: 13 residues. CDR3 residues: CASSPGPDTEAFF. As DNA, the CDR3 is TGTGCCAGCAGTCCCGGGCCCGACACTGAAGCTTTCTTT.

This clonotype occurred many times. The J gene is TRBJ2-7, the V gene TRBV12-3 or TRBV12-4; D uncertain. This CDR3 has 14 residues. The V and J ends lost 7 bases and 3 bases respectively, with 16 bases between them. The CDR3 loop is CASTLQTRDYEQYF. CDR3 DNA sequence: TGTGCCAGCACCCTGCAGACAAGGGACTACGAGCAGTACTTC.

This clonotype was seen more than once but under ten times. This may be a read error: a much more frequent sequence differs by one nucleotide. The chain uses TRBV7-2 and TRBJ1-5; 9 bases agree with TRBD1. Germline CDR1 is SGHTA and CDR2 is FQGNSA. This CDR3 region has 14 residues. V was pared by 7 bases and J by 7 bases, with 8 bases of the junction left unmatched. CDR3 sequence reads: CASNLGTGYQPQHF. CDR3 sequence (DNA): TGTGCCAGCAACCTAGGGACAGGGTACCAGCCCCAGCATTTT. The full variable domain, its missing parts supplied by reference TRBV7-2 and TRBJ1-5, is GAGVSQSPSNKVTEKGKDVELRCDPISGHTALYWYRQSLGQGLEFLIYFQGNSAPDKSGLPSDRFSAERTGGSVSTLTIQRTQQEDSAVYLCASNLGTGYQPQHFGDGTRLSIL.

This clonotype was detected many times. The chain recombines TRBV7-2 with TRBJ2-3; D is perhaps TRBD2 (6 bases). With 5 bases removed from V and 7 bases from J, the gap between germline ends came to 13 bases. The CDR3 consists of 13 residues. Germline lookup yields CDR1 SGHTA and CDR2 FQGNSA. CDR3 loop: CASSNGTSNTQYF. CDR3 DNA sequence: TGTGCCAGCAGCAACGGGACTTCTAATACGCAGTATTTT.

There are many counts of this clonotype. The V call is TRBV7-9, the J call TRBJ2-2, with D possibly matching TRBD1 (6 bases). V lost 5 bases, J lost 1 base, and 11 bases lay in between. Germline-derived CDR1 and CDR2 are SEHNR and FQNEAQ (reference sequence). This CDR3 has 15 residues. CDR3 nucleotide sequence: TGTGCCAGCAGCCCCTCGGGACAGAACACCGGGGAGCTGTTTTTT. It specifies CASSPSGQNTGELFF. Combining the CDR3 with reference TRBV7-9 and TRBJ2-2 gives the whole variable domain DTGVSQNPRHKITKRGQNVTFRCDPISEHNRLYWYRQTLGQGPEFLTYFQNEAQLEKSRLLSDRFSAERPKGSFSTLEIQRTEQGDSAMYLCASSPSGQNTGELFFGEGSRLTVL.

This clonotype was seen repeatedly, ten times or more. This CDR3 reads CASSPNPGTVANYGYTF. The CDR3 DNA reads as TGTGCCAGCAGTCCCAACCCCGGGACAGTAGCTAACTATGGCTACACCTTC. This sequence joins TRBV27 and TRBJ1-2; TRBD1 agrees at 7 bases. This CDR3 is 17 amino acids long. J gave up 0 bases and V 5 bases, and 12 bases lay outside the gene matches. Germline V CDR1 and CDR2: MNHEY, SMNVEV (reference sequence).

This clonotype was seen at least ten times. J is TRBJ2-7 and V is TRBV7-9, with D perhaps TRBD1 or TRBD2 (5 bases each). CDR3 size: 12 residues. V was clipped by 5 bases and J by 6 bases, with 11 bases between them. Germline V lookup: CDR1 SEHNR, CDR2 FQNEAQ (reference sequence). Here the CDR3 reads CASSLEGSEQYF. The CDR3 nucleotides are TGTGCCAGCAGCCTAGAGGGGAGCGAGCAGTACTTC.

This clonotype was picked up many times. The gene calls are TRBV12-3 or TRBV12-4 and TRBJ1-1; D perhaps matches TRBD1 (6 bases). The CDR3 sequence is 11 residues long. V lost 5 bases and J lost 11, with 12 bases in between. The CDR3, as DNA: TGTGCCAGCAGTCCGGGACAAAAGGCTTTCTTT. This codes for CASSPGQKAFF.

This clonotype was recorded many times. This sequence joins TRBV10-3 and TRBJ2-3; 13 nucleotides line up with TRBD2. With V trimmed by 6 bases and J by 4 bases, 13 bases remained unmatched. From germline, CDR1 is ENHRY and CDR2 SYGVKD. There are 18 residues in the CDR3. The CDR3 sequence is CAIRRTSGSHRAADTQYF. In DNA form, the CDR3 reads TGTGCCATCAGACGGACTAGCGGGAGTCACCGGGCAGCAGATACGCAGTATTTT.

This clonotype was detected ten times or more. The chain has TRBV28 and TRBJ1-5, with TRBD1 as a possible D gene (5 bases). Deletions cut 3 bases from V and 5 bases from J, with 8 bases between. This CDR3 region has 13 residues. Per the germline V gene, CDR1 is MDHEN and CDR2 is SYDVKM. In DNA form, the CDR3 reads TGTGCCAGCAGTTTGGGGGAAGATCAGCCCCAGCATTTT. This gives the protein CASSLGEDQPQHF.

This clonotype showed up many times. The J gene is TRBJ1-6, the V gene TRBV20-1, with 11 bases lining up with TRBD1. The CDR3 contains 15 residues. Germline-derived CDR1 and CDR2 are DFQATT and SNEGSKA (reference sequence). J lost 10 bases, V lost 2 bases, and 7 bases had no gene match. CDR3 DNA sequence: TGCAGTGCTAGACAGCAGGACAGGGGGCCCTCACCCCTCCACTTT. Its protein product is CSARQQDRGPSPLHF.

This clonotype showed up many times. V usage is TRBV20-1 and J usage is TRBJ2-1; 11 bases are shared with TRBD2. The V gene end was trimmed by 4 bases and the J gene end by 7 bases; junction bases not matched to a gene: 9. The CDR3 contains 15 residues. Germline V CDR1 and CDR2: DFQATT, SNEGSKA (reference sequence). CDR3: CSAIVRASGGNEQFF. The CDR3 bases are TGCAGTGCTATCGTAAGGGCTAGCGGGGGGAATGAGCAGTTCTTC.